This TCR beta chain was sequenced in a study of early T cells in non-severe SARS-CoV-2 infection. Across the whole study: RNA in bulk from unsorted whole blood was sequenced, and chains were unpaired. General study findings and limits: Matching results from VDJdb favored anti-spike CD8 responses, leaving private and CD4 specificities undetected.

On this clonotype itself: Antigen unknown.

Attachment of unique molecular identifiers was made to individual cDNA molecules. TCRdb re-called the 5' RACE reads with MiXCR, one entry per CDR3 protein. The data contain around 76,000 distinct CDR3 sequences, about 11% of them singletons. CDR1 and CDR2 from the germline V gene are SNHLY and FYNNEI. The V gene end was trimmed by 6 bases and the J gene end by 0 bases; junction bases not matched to a gene: 8. This CDR3 has 15 residues. Sequenced sample: whole blood. This clonotype was obtained from an adult who was a healthcare worker with PCR-confirmed SARS-CoV-2 infection or an uninfected control (not recorded which). The chain uses TRBV2 and TRBJ2-7, with TRBD2 matching 7 bases. The CDR3 nucleotides are TGTGCCAGCAGCCCCGAACTAGCGAGCTCCTACGAGCAGTACTTC. Translation gives CASSPELASSYEQYF.